These 19 T cell receptor beta chains share one sample of origin, sequenced in a study of regulatory T cells in long-lasting Graves disease. Time point reported: newly diagnosed GD, antithyroid drugs for less than 3 months. PBMC RNA served as the TCR library source. TCR beta libraries were built with iRepertoire HTBI primers and Arm-PCR of CDR3 regions. TCRdb re-called the multiplex PCR reads with MiXCR, one entry per CDR3 protein. The sample records fewer than 650,000 distinct CDR3 sequences, roughly 15% being singletons. These data also featured in a second study, about T cells in Graves' hyperthyroidism and ophthalmopathy.

The specimen was peripheral blood mononuclear cells (PBMCs), collected at new diagnosis, from a patient treated with antithyroid drugs. The receptors here all came from a woman in her twenties or thirties with Graves disease.

This clonotype was seen many times. J is TRBJ2-1 and V is TRBV28; TRBD2 might be the D (5 bases). Germline V gene lookup returns CDR1 MDHEN and CDR2 SYDVKM. Trimming shortened V by 5 bases and J by 8 bases, and 13 bases separated the two germline ends. The CDR3 consists of 13 residues. CDR3: CASSLSALDEQFF. In DNA form, the CDR3 reads TGTGCCAGCAGTCTTAGCGCGTTGGATGAGCAGTTCTTC.

V is TRBV13 and J is TRBJ1-2; 7 bases fit TRBD1. The CDR3 is 14 residues long. Germline assignment: CDR1 PRHDT and CDR2 FYEKMQ (reference sequence). V gave up 6 bases and J gave up 4 bases; unmatched junction bases: 8. The CDR3: CASSRDRVIYGYTF. The CDR3, as DNA: TGTGCCAGCAGTCGCGACAGGGTAATCTATGGCTACACCTTC.

This chain connects TRBV2 to TRBJ2-5, with 7 bases fitting TRBD2. This CDR3 is built from 15 residues. V shed 4 bases, J shed 3 bases, and the junction held 8 bases outside the gene matches. Germline lookup yields CDR1 SNHLY and CDR2 FYNNEI. The CDR3 here is CASSGRGSREETQYF. DNA for the CDR3: TGTGCCAGCAGTGGGCGCGGGAGTCGAGAAGAGACCCAGTACTTC.

The rearrangement links TRBV24-1 to TRBJ2-3; tentatively, D is TRBD2 (5 bases). CDR1 and CDR2 from the germline V gene are KGHDR and SFDVKD. The CDR3 consists of 16 residues. The V end was cut by 1 base, the J end by 2 bases, with 12 bases between. The CDR3 bases are TGTGCCACCAGTGATTTCGAGGGCGATCTCACAGATACGCAGTATTTT. This gives the protein CATSDFEGDLTDTQYF.

This clonotype occurred many times. The rearrangement links TRBV29-1 to TRBJ1-2, with D possibly being TRBD1 (6 bases). The germline CDR1 and CDR2 sequences are SQVTM and ANQGSEA. The ends were cut back, 7 bases at V and 4 bases at J, with 16 bases in the middle. CDR3 length equals 13 residues. The CDR3 is CSAKRRGGYGYTF. The CDR3 DNA reads TGCAGCGCTAAGCGCAGGGGCGGCTATGGCTACACCTTC.

In this sample, this clonotype turned up many times. The chain combines TRBV12-3 or TRBV12-4 with TRBJ2-4, with D possibly being TRBD1 (6 bases). The CDR3 has 12 amino acids. Trimming cost V 2 bases and J 16 bases, with 15 bases left between them. In DNA form, the CDR3 reads TGTGCCAGCAGTTTATGGCTGGACAGACCCTACTTC. It yields the protein CASSLWLDRPYF.

This clonotype has a count of ten or more. This rearrangement joins TRBV6-1 to TRBJ1-1; 8 nucleotides match TRBD1. This CDR3 spans 16 amino acids. Germline loops: CDR1 MNHNS, CDR2 SASEGT. The V gene end was trimmed by 7 bases and the J gene end by 1 base; junction bases not matched to a gene: 11. This CDR3 reads CASMDRATHSNTEAFF. The CDR3, as DNA: TGTGCCAGCATGGACAGGGCTACACATTCGAACACTGAAGCTTTCTTT.

This clonotype appeared many times. The chain joins TRBV3-1 to TRBJ2-7; TRBD1 or TRBD2 may be the D gene (5 bases each). Trimming removed 0 bases at V and 5 bases at J, with 8 bases between. The CDR3 runs 13 residues. Germline V gene sequence: CDR1 LGHDT, CDR2 YNNKEL (reference sequence). In DNA, the CDR3 is TGTGCCAGCAGCCAAGAAGGGGACGACGAGCAGTACTTC. It yields the protein CASSQEGDDEQYF.

The chain uses TRBV29-1 and TRBJ1-1, with D possibly being TRBD1 (5 bases). The germline V and J ends were trimmed by 6 bases and 0 bases, with 8 bases remaining between them. Per the germline V gene, CDR1 is SQVTM and CDR2 is ANQGSEA. This CDR3 is built from 12 residues. This chain's CDR3 is CSVGVMNTEAFF. The CDR3 DNA reads TGCAGCGTGGGGGTCATGAACACTGAAGCTTTCTTT.

About this clonotype: A much larger clone differs from this one at a single base, so this may be a read error. The chain has TRBV28 and TRBJ1-2; no clear D gene. Germline V lookup: CDR1 MDHEN, CDR2 SYDVKM. The CDR3 spans 10 residues. The CDR3 nucleotides are TGTGCCAGCAGTGGGTATGGCTGCACCTTC. Its translation is CASSGYGCTF.

About this clonotype itself: A clone one base away is much larger, so this may be a read error. This chain links TRBV29-1 with TRBJ1-4, with D unclear. V was pared by 5 bases and J by 6 bases, with 7 bases between. Germline-derived CDR1 and CDR2 are SQVTM and ANQGSEA. The CDR3 is made up of 11 amino acids. The CDR3 DNA sequence: TGCAGCGTTCTTGCGTATGAAAAACTGTTTTTT. It encodes CSVLAYEKLFF.

The rearrangement joins TRBV28 to TRBJ2-6; D is unclear. Germline V gene lookup returns CDR1 MDHEN and CDR2 SYDVKM. Trimming left V 5 bases short and J 3 bases short, with 11 bases between. This CDR3 spans 15 amino acids. The CDR3 coding sequence is TGTGCCAGCAGTCCCCCCCCAGGTGGGGCCAACGTCCTGACTTTC. Its translation is CASSPPPGGANVLTF.

CDR3 residues: CATSSEIGELFF. The CDR3 region has the DNA TGTGCCACCAGCTCTGAGATCGGGGAGCTGTTTTTT. The rearrangement links TRBV24-1 to TRBJ2-2, with no clear D. Germline V CDR1 and CDR2: KGHDR, SFDVKD. The CDR3 extends over 12 amino acids. V gave up 7 bases and J gave up 7 bases, with 9 bases separating them.

Ten or more counts support this clonotype. The chain employs TRBV12-3 or TRBV12-4 and TRBJ2-7; D gene uncertain. With 3 bases removed from V and 6 bases from J, the gap between germline ends came to 9 bases. The CDR3 length is 12 residues. CDR3 sequence: CASSFSVGEQYF. CDR3 nucleotide sequence: TGTGCCAGCAGTTTTTCGGTTGGCGAGCAGTACTTC.

The CDR3 is CASSRAVSYNEQFF. CDR3 coding DNA: TGTGCCAGCAGCCGTGCGGTTTCCTACAATGAGCAGTTCTTC. The chain recombines TRBV3-1 with TRBJ2-1; D is unclear. The CDR3 is 14 residues long. V lost 4 bases to trimming and J lost 1 base, with 8 bases between them. Germline CDR1 LGHDT, CDR2 YNNKEL (reference sequence).

This clonotype was detected ten times or more. The chain has TRBV6-1 and TRBJ1-6; D possibly corresponds to TRBD1 (5 bases). The germline V and J ends were trimmed by 6 bases and 6 bases, with 18 bases remaining between them. The CDR3 has 16 residues. CDR1 MNHNS and CDR2 SASEGT come from the germline V gene. Here the CDR3 DNA reads TGTGCCAGCAGCAAGGGGCGGGGCGGGACTAATTCACCCCTCCACTTT. Its translation: CASSKGRGGTNSPLHF.

The rearrangement links TRBV19 to TRBJ1-1; D is uncertain. Germline CDR1 is LNHDA and CDR2 is SQIVND (reference sequence). Between the trimmed V and J ends, which lost 7 bases and 0 bases, there was a span of 18 bases. The CDR3 runs to 16 residues. CDR3: CASKVAASRMNTEAFF. The CDR3 DNA reads as TGTGCCAGTAAAGTCGCAGCCTCACGAATGAACACTGAAGCTTTCTTT.

At least ten counts were recorded for this clonotype. The chain recombines TRBV7-3 with TRBJ1-2; D is undetermined. The CDR3 runs to 15 residues. Germline V gives CDR1 SGHTA, CDR2 FQGTGA. V was shortened by 5 bases and J by 4 bases, with 17 bases between the two germline ends. The DNA for the CDR3 is TGTGCCAGCAGCCCAGGCGGCGACCGACTCTATGGCTACACCTTC. As protein: CASSPGGDRLYGYTF.

In its sample, this clonotype was seen a few times. At one boundary the junction diverges from the germline segment, which might be a read error. The rearrangement joins TRBV20-1 to TRBJ1-5; D is uncertain. The germline V gene has CDR1 DFQATT and CDR2 SNEGSKA (reference sequence). The CDR3 consists of 13 residues. In DNA, the CDR3 is TGCAGTGCGAGAGGCGAGGTTCGCCAGCCCCAGCATTTT. Translated: CSARGEVRQPQHF.